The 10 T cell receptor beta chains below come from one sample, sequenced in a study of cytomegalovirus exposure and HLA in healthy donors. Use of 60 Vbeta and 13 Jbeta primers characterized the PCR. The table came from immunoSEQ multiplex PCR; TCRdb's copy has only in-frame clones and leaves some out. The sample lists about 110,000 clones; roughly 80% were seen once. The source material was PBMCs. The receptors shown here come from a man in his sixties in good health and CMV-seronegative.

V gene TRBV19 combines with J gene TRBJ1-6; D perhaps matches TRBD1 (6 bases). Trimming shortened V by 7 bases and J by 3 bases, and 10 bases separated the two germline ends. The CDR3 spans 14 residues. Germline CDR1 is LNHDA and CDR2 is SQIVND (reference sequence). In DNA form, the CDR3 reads TGTGCCAGTACCCTGACAGGCTATAATTCACCCCTCCACTTT. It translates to CASTLTGYNSPLHF. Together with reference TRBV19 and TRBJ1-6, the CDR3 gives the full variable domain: DGGITQSPKYLFRKEGQNVTLSCEQNLNHDAMYWYRQDPGQGLRLIYYSQIVNDFQKGDIAEGYSVSREKKESFPLTVTSAQKNPTAFYLCASTLTGYNSPLHFGNGTRLTVT.

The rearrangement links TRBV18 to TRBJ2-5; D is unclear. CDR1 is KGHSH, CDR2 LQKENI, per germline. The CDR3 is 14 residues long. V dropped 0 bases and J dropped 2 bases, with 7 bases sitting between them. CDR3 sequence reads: CASSPPGQQETQYF. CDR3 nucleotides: TGTGCCAGCTCACCACCGGGCCAGCAAGAGACCCAGTACTTC.

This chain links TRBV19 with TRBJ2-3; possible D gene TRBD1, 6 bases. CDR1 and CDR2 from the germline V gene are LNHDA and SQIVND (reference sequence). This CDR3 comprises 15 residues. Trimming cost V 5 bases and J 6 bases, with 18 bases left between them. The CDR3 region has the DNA TGTGCCAGTAGTCCTCCGAAGGGGGAAGGGGATACGCAGTATTTT. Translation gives CASSPPKGEGDTQYF.

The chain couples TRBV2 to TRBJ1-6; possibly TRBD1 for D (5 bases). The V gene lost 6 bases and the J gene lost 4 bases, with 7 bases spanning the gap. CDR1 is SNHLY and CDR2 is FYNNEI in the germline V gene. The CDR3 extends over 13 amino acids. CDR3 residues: CASRQDYNSPLHF. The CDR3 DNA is TGTGCCAGCAGACAGGATTATAATTCACCCCTCCACTTT.

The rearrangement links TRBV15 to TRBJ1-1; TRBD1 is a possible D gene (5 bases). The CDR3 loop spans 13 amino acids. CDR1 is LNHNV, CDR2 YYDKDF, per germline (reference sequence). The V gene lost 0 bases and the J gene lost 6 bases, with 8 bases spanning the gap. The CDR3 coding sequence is TGTGCCACCAGCAGAGACAGGGTCTCTGAAGCTTTCTTT. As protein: CATSRDRVSEAFF.

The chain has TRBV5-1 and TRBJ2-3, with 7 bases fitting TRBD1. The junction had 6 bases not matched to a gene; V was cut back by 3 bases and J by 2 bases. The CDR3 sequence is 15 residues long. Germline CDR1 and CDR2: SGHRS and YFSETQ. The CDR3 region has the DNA TGCGCCAGCAGCTCCCTTACAGGGGACACAGATACGCAGTATTTT. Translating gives CASSSLTGDTDTQYF.

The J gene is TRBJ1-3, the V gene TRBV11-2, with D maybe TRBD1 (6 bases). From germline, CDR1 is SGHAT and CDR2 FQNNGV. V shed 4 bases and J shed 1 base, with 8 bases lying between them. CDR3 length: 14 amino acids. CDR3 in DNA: TGTGCCAGCAGCTCACAGGGTTCTGGAAACACCATATATTTT. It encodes CASSSQGSGNTIYF. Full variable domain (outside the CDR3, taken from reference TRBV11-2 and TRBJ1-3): EAGVAQSPRYKIIEKRQSVAFWCNPISGHATLYWYQQILGQGPKLLIQFQNNGVVDDSQLPKDRFSAERLKGVDSTLKIQPAKLEDSAVYLCASSSQGSGNTIYFGEGSWLTVV.

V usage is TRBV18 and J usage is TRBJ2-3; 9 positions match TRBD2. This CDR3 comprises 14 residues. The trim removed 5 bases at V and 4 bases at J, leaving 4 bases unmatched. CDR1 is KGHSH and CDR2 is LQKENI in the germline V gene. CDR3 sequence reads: CASSSRTSADTQYF. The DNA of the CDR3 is TGTGCCAGCTCATCAAGGACTAGCGCAGATACGCAGTATTTT.

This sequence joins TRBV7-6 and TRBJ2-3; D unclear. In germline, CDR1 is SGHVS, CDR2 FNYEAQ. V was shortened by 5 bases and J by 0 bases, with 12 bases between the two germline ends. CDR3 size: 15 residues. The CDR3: CASSPLVVSTDTQYF. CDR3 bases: TGTGCCAGCAGCCCCCTAGTAGTTAGCACAGATACGCAGTATTTT. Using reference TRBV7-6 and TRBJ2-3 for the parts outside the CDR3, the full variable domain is GAGVSQSPRYKVTKRGQDVALRCDPISGHVSLYWYRQALGQGPEFLTYFNYEAQQDKSGLPNDRFSAERPEGSISTLTIQRTEQRDSAMYRCASSPLVVSTDTQYFGPGTRLTVL.

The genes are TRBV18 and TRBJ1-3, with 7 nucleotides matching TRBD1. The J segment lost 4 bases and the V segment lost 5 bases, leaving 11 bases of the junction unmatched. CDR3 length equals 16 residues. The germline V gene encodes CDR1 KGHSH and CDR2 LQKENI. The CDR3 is CASSSNYRGSGNTIYF. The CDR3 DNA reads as TGTGCCAGCTCATCCAACTACAGGGGTTCCGGAAACACCATATATTTT.